The clone carrying this T cell receptor beta chain was found a few times. No antigen is known for it. The purity of all sorted populations exceeded 95%. Every bit of the isolated RNA underwent reverse transcription, so sequencing read expressed TCRB transcripts. The protocol was immunoSEQ multiplex PCR, while the TCRdb copy is restricted to in-frame clones and leaves out a portion. Among about 620,000 clones listed, about a sixth were seen once. The data derive from a study of beta chain features in type 1 diabetes. Findings and caveats of the study: When Type 1 diabetes patients were examined, their TCRB CDR3s proved moderately but significantly shorter in all four CD4+ subsets. At VDJ recombination sites, type 1 diabetes patients had fewer insertions and more deleted nucleotides. The similarity of naive, central memory and Treg TCRB repertoires appeared greater among patients than among healthy donors.

Sequencing was carried out using naive CD4+ T cells from blood. This sequence was found in a young man in good health.

CDR3 region: CASSPIGSGRPGEQYF. The CDR3 DNA follows: TGTGCCAGCAGTCCGATAGGTAGCGGGAGGCCTGGGGAGCAGTACTTC. The gene calls are TRBV27 and TRBJ2-7, with TRBD2 identical over 10 bases. This CDR3 comprises 16 residues. With 5 bases clipped from V and 7 bases from J, the junction kept 14 bases outside the gene matches. In germline, CDR1 is MNHEY, CDR2 SMNVEV (reference sequence).